The 5 T cell receptor beta chains below all came from one sample that was sequenced in a study of blood T cell repertoires in COVID-19. Sequenced by immunoSEQ multiplex PCR; TCRdb stores in-frame clones only, minus some. This table holds roughly 38,000 clones, around 85% found once. The sample consisted of peripheral blood. The receptors come from a man aged 50-59 years with active COVID-19.

This chain connects TRBV4-3 to TRBJ2-5; perhaps TRBD2 as D (5 bases). Germline CDR1 LGHNA, CDR2 YSLEER. This CDR3 region has 14 residues. V lost 1 base, J lost 0 bases, and 6 bases lay in between. The CDR3 coding sequence is TGCGCCAGCAGCCAAGCCGGGGACCAAGAGACCCAGTACTTC. Translated, it gives CASSQAGDQETQYF.

The sample holds one count of this clone. The chain uses TRBV10-3 and TRBJ2-7; 7 bases are shared with TRBD2. Germline lookup yields CDR1 ENHRY and CDR2 SYGVKD. V lost 6 bases and J lost 3; bases outside the gene matches: 2. This CDR3 region has 12 residues. The CDR3 loop reads CAIRGTNYEQYF. DNA of the CDR3: TGTGCCATCAGGGGGACTAACTACGAGCAGTACTTC.

The rearrangement joins TRBV7-8 to TRBJ2-2; the match to TRBD2 covers 11 bases. This CDR3 is 15 amino acids long. The ends lost 5 bases at V and 4 bases at J; junction bases unmatched: 3. CDR1 is SGHVS, CDR2 FQNEAQ, per germline. CDR3 sequence reads: CASSGGLAGTGELFF. CDR3 DNA: TGTGCCAGCAGCGGAGGACTAGCGGGCACCGGGGAGCTGTTTTTT.

V usage is TRBV5-1 and J usage is TRBJ2-3, with 11 bases fitting TRBD2. V lost 3 bases and J lost 5; bases outside the gene matches: 8. The V gene's germline CDR1 is SGHRS and CDR2 YFSETQ. This CDR3 is 16 amino acids long. CDR3 sequence reads: CASSSLAGGGGDTQYF. CDR3 bases: TGCGCCAGCAGCTCCCTAGCGGGGGGCGGGGGAGATACGCAGTATTTT.

V gene TRBV6-1 combines with J gene TRBJ2-5; 10 positions agree with TRBD2. CDR1 is MNHNS and CDR2 is SASEGT in the germline V gene. Losses at the gene ends were 6 bases for V and 5 bases for J; bases not matched to a gene: 12. This CDR3 has 16 residues. The CDR3 DNA follows: TGTGCCAGCAGCGAACCGGGTCTAGCGGGGGTGGAGACCCAGTACTTC. It yields the protein CASSEPGLAGVETQYF.